These 16 T cell receptor beta chains were all obtained from the same sample, sequenced in a study of blood T cell repertoires in COVID-19. Libraries were prepared by immunoSEQ multiplex PCR; TCRdb keeps only in-frame clonotypes and omits some of them. Among approximately 250,000 clones listed, 75% to 90% were seen once. Source material: peripheral blood. Every receptor here comes from a woman in her seventies with COVID-19, enrolled during active disease.

The chain carries TRBV5-6 and TRBJ2-1; 7 bases are a match to TRBD1. Germline lookup yields CDR1 SGHDT and CDR2 YYEEEE. V dropped 1 base and J dropped 4; count of bases not matched to a gene: 2. The CDR3 has 14 amino acids. The CDR3 loop is CASSLTGDYNEQFF. CDR3 bases: TGTGCCAGCAGCTTGACAGGGGATTACAATGAGCAGTTCTTC.

This rearrangement joins TRBV6-2 or TRBV6-3 to TRBJ2-7; the D gene is possibly TRBD2 (5 bases). The CDR3 length is 12 residues. Between the trimmed V and J ends, which lost 5 bases and 4 bases, there was a span of 9 bases. The germline gives CDR1 MNHEY, CDR2 SVGEGT. CDR3 sequence reads: CASSLGNYEQYF. CDR3 nucleotide sequence: TGTGCCAGCAGTCTCGGGAATTACGAGCAGTACTTC.

The genes are TRBV19 and TRBJ2-2, with D perhaps TRBD2 (5 bases). The CDR3 consists of 15 residues. Germline values: CDR1 LNHDA, CDR2 SQIVND (reference sequence). The V end was cut by 3 bases, the J end by 6 bases, with 14 bases between. The CDR3 loop reads CASSILAHSAGELFF. For the CDR3, the DNA is TGTGCCAGTAGTATCCTAGCCCACAGTGCCGGGGAGCTGTTTTTT.

This clone came up once. The V and J genes are TRBV3-1 (or the pseudogene TRBV3-2) and TRBJ2-3; D uncertain. V dropped 5 bases and J dropped 0 bases, with 9 bases sitting between them. Germline CDR1 LGHDT, CDR2 YNNKEL (reference sequence). The length of the CDR3 is 14 residues. The CDR3 reads CASSFWSSTDTQYF. As DNA, the CDR3 is TGTGCCAGCAGCTTCTGGAGCAGCACAGATACGCAGTATTTT.

The rearrangement links TRBV30 to TRBJ1-1, with D perhaps matching TRBD1 (5 bases). With 3 bases removed from V and 4 bases from J, the gap between germline ends came to 12 bases. Germline CDR1 is GTSNPN and CDR2 is SVGIG (reference sequence). The CDR3 has 13 amino acids. CDR3 in DNA: TGTGCCTGGAGATGGGGGGTGGGCACTGAAGCTTTCTTT. Its translation is CAWRWGVGTEAFF. The variable domain in full, with the rest retrieved from reference TRBV30 and TRBJ1-1, is SQTIHQWPATLVQPVGSPLSLECTVEGTSNPNLYWYRQAAGRGLQLLFYSVGIGQISSEVPQNLSASRPQDRQFILSSKKLLLSDSGFYLCAWRWGVGTEAFFGQGTRLTVV.

This rearrangement joins TRBV11-3 to TRBJ2-5, with TRBD1 identical over 12 bases. The germline CDR1 and CDR2 sequences are SGHNT and YENEEA. Trimming at V came to 4 bases and at J to 4 bases, leaving 7 bases not matched to a gene. The CDR3 spans 16 residues. The CDR3 bases are TGTGCCAGCAGCTCCGGGACAGGGGGCGAAGGAGAGACCCAGTACTTC. Encoded protein: CASSSGTGGEGETQYF.

This chain joins TRBV27 and TRBJ2-7; 9 bases map to TRBD1. CDR1 is MNHEY, CDR2 SMNVEV, per germline (reference sequence). This CDR3 is 16 amino acids long. Trimming at V came to 4 bases and at J to 2 bases, leaving 9 bases not matched to a gene. The DNA of the CDR3 is TGTGCCAGCAGTTATCTCGGGACAGGGTCCCCCTACGAGCAGTACTTC. Encoded protein: CASSYLGTGSPYEQYF.

V and J are TRBV28 and TRBJ2-1, with 12 bases that match TRBD2. Trimming removed 5 bases from V and 7 bases from J; junction bases left unmatched: 15. The length of the CDR3 is 18 residues. Germline CDR1 MDHEN, CDR2 SYDVKM. CDR3 protein: CASSKLTSGRSPRNEQFF. The DNA of the CDR3 is TGTGCCAGCAGTAAACTGACTAGCGGGAGATCCCCTAGGAATGAGCAGTTCTTC.

This clone was counted once. Other DNA sequences from this sample encode an identical CDR3 as well. This chain connects TRBV29-1 to TRBJ2-2; possible D gene TRBD2, 7 bases. The CDR3 runs 14 residues. V was clipped by 6 bases and J by 2 bases, with 13 bases between them. Per the germline V gene, CDR1 is SQVTM and CDR2 is ANQGSEA. Written as DNA, the CDR3 is TGCAGCGTGGGGGGCGGGAGAAACACCGGGGAGCTGTTTTTT. Its protein product is CSVGGGRNTGELFF.

The V call is TRBV4-3, the J call TRBJ1-5; D remains ambiguous. The CDR3 sequence is 16 residues long. In germline, CDR1 is LGHNA, CDR2 YSLEER. V dropped 2 bases and J dropped 0 bases, with 11 bases sitting between them. The chain's CDR3 is CASSQTVRYSNQPQHF. Here the CDR3 DNA reads TGCGCCAGCAGCCAAACTGTGCGCTATAGCAATCAGCCCCAGCATTTT.

This clone was recorded a few times. The J gene is TRBJ2-7, the V gene TRBV7-9; 8 bases map to TRBD2. The trim removed 3 bases at V and 1 base at J, leaving 5 bases unmatched. Germline V lookup: CDR1 SEHNR, CDR2 FQNEAQ (reference sequence). This CDR3 is built from 15 residues. CDR3 amino acids: CASSFRGGQSYEQYF. In nucleotides, the CDR3 is TGTGCCAGCAGCTTCCGCGGGGGGCAATCCTACGAGCAGTACTTC. The whole variable domain, filled in from reference TRBV7-9 and TRBJ2-7, reads DTGVSQNPRHKITKRGQNVTFRCDPISEHNRLYWYRQTLGQGPEFLTYFQNEAQLEKSRLLSDRFSAERPKGSFSTLEIQRTEQGDSAMYLCASSFRGGQSYEQYFGPGTRLTVT.

DNA for the CDR3: TGTGCCAGCAGCCAAGTTGGGAGGGCCCTGTATTTT. Amino acid sequence: CASSQVGRALYF. The V and J genes are TRBV3-1 (or the pseudogene TRBV3-2) and TRBJ2-3; TRBD2 aligns across 7 bases. This CDR3 comprises 12 residues. Germline trimming cut 1 base from V and 14 bases from J; bases unmatched to any gene: 6. Per the germline V gene, CDR1 is LGHDT and CDR2 is YNNKEL (reference sequence).

The chain combines TRBV9 with TRBJ1-3; 9 bases map to TRBD1. Trimming removed 1 base from V and 3 bases from J; junction bases left unmatched: 8. This CDR3 spans 17 amino acids. Germline values: CDR1 SGDLS, CDR2 YYNGEE. CDR3 nucleotides: TGTGCCAGCAGCGTATCGACAGGGGGAAAATATGGAAACACCATATATTTT. Translation: CASSVSTGGKYGNTIYF.

The V gene is TRBV7-3, the J gene TRBJ2-1; TRBD1 matches 8 bases. The trim removed 5 bases at V and 5 bases at J, leaving 8 bases unmatched. Germline V gives CDR1 SGHTA, CDR2 FQGTGA. CDR3 size: 15 residues. CDR3 DNA sequence: TGTGCCAGCAGCCCGGACAGGGCGTCCCACAATGAGCAGTTCTTC. Translation gives CASSPDRASHNEQFF.

The V call is TRBV4-3, the J call TRBJ1-2; TRBD1 matches 9 bases. The germline V gene encodes CDR1 LGHNA and CDR2 YSLEER. This CDR3 is built from 14 residues. V shed 3 bases, J shed 8 bases, and the junction held 7 bases outside the gene matches. The CDR3 DNA reads TGCGCCAGCAGCCATGGACAGGGGAACCGCGGCTACACCTTC. Protein product: CASSHGQGNRGYTF.

V is TRBV5-1 and J is TRBJ1-1; D is uncertain. Germline loops: CDR1 SGHRS, CDR2 YFSETQ. This CDR3 has 13 amino acids. Deletions cut 5 bases from V and 5 bases from J, with 13 bases between. In DNA, the CDR3 is TGCGCCAGCAGAGACATGGGGAGGACTGAAGCTTTCTTT. Its translation is CASRDMGRTEAFF.